This TCR delta chain was identified in a study of Vδ1+ human thymocytes (dated by TCRdb to 2016 to 2019). Regarding the complete study: The study characterised mRNA-level TRG and TRD CDR3 repertoires of highly purified Vdelta1+ thymocytes from young children as a data resource. The multiplex-based CDR3 amplicon strategy had previously been validated against 5'RACE-based CDR3 amplicon generation methods. General conclusions and limits of the study: About 18% of thymic TRD sequences were found to be Vdelta2 (and few were Vdelta3) despite high sort purity, in contrast to peripheral blood Vdelta1+ controls. Unlike the oligoclonal repertoires in peripheral blood, the thymic TRG and TRD repertoires appeared highly polyclonal, with Gaussian CDR3 length distributions. Because unexpected Vdelta2 sequences could lead to misinterpretation of bulk repertoire data, the authors recommended using highly purified populations and single-cell validation. Because no clustering by age or sex was observed, donors were not stratified by these variables in the analyses. Donors shared many TRG clonotypes (up to about 6.9x10^3), but TRD repertoires were essentially private, with at most 120 shared.

Thymic samples were depleted of alphabeta T cells, then CD3+ TCRVdelta1+ TCRVdelta2- thymocytes were FACS-sorted. Sorted Vdelta1+ thymocyte purity ranged from about 98% to 99.6%. The thymic specimens were obtained from roughly eight paediatric patients, aged roughly 5 days to 16 months, who were having corrective cardiac surgery. After the thymic tissue was dispersed, mononuclear cells were isolated using a Histopaque-1077 density gradient. The staining antibodies were anti-TCRVdelta1 clone TS8.2, anti-TCRVdelta2 clone B6, anti-CD3 clone HIT3a and anti-TCRalphabeta clone IP26. RNA extraction was performed with the RNeasy mini kit, and reverse transcription was done with Superscript III. Multiplex PCR was used to generate CDR3 amplicons, with pooled V-gene forward primers and a constant-region reverse primer carrying Illumina adaptor overhangs. After gel purification, the amplicons were indexed with Nextera index primers during seven to nine additional PCR cycles and then purified using AMPure XP beads. The libraries were sequenced on an Illumina MiSeq using paired-end 250 bp reads, dual indexing and a 20% PhiX spike-in. Turning to the authors' computational methods: FastQC was used to check read quality, and ea-utils fastq-join was used to merge TRG read pairs. IMGT/HighV-QUEST was used to annotate sequences, retaining only productive sequences with an unambiguous V-gene assignment, and each clonotype was defined by an identical CDR3 sequence. Downstream analysis used VDJtools 1.1.1, tcR 2.2.3, Treemap and vegan Shannon diversity in R 3.4.4. With CATT, TCRdb called clones again from the public reads; duplicate DNA rows were later joined. The V and J calls come from TCRdb's annotation, not from the publication. This sample holds some 73,000 delta-chain clones; more than 30% were observed only once. Under 0.3% of the sample is in the top ten clones.

CDR1 and CDR2, looked up from the germline V gene, are TSWWSYY and QGS. Trimming accounts for 2 bases at V and 1 base at J, while the number of junction bases matched to no gene is 23. From the cysteine up to the phenylalanine, the CDR3 has a length of 22 residues. Only the CDR3 part of the read is kept: 66 bases, read in frame from the first base. Points on this clone: Its antigen specificity is not known. No per-base quality is available; no much larger clone lies one base away.

The sample comprised Vdelta1+ gamma-delta thymocytes from the thymus. In light of the paper, this sample's cell subset or site label describes: FACS-sorted CD3+ TCRalphabeta- TCRVdelta1+ TCRVdelta2- thymocytes. The chain is made from TRDV1 and TRDJ1, with 9 central nucleotides matching TRDD3. The source of this sequence is a boy younger than two who had congenital heart surgery. The CDR3 is CALGEDRTPTSGLGDRTDKLIF. The sequenced DNA is TGTGCTCTTGGGGAAGATAGGACCCCTACGTCGGGACTGGGGGACCGCACCGATAAACTCATCTTT.